The source of this T cell receptor (beta chain) is a study of long-term antiretroviral therapy in people with HIV. People in the study who had HIV all got their treatment in the United States. DNA was extracted from around 0.96-9.9 million thawed cryopreserved PBMC. General study results and limits: All blood samples came from the years 2004 to 2017, possibly under older ART regimens.

Of note for this clone: Its antigen is currently unknown.

The CDR3 spans 15 residues. In germline, CDR1 is MNHNS, CDR2 SASEGT. Trimming removed 1 base at V and 6 bases at J, with 15 bases between. Investigators performed immunoSEQ version v3.0 at survey level. Sequencing aimed at about 40,000-55,000 T-cell genomes per sample. Assay: immunoSEQ multiplex PCR; the TCRdb copy retains only in-frame clones and omits some. The table has more than 20,000 clones, 86% seen once. Sequenced material: unsorted PBMCs, taken 1.9 years after starting antiretroviral therapy. The source of this sequence is a woman aged 25-40 years with HIV. The chain links TRBV6-1 to TRBJ1-2; D not resolved. The CDR3 nucleotides are TGTGCCAGCAGTGAAGGGTCAGTCAGGATGGATGGCTACACCTTC. Residues: CASSEGSVRMDGYTF.